This T cell receptor beta chain was recovered during a study of early T cells in non-severe SARS-CoV-2 infection. Study summary: Sequenced bulk RNA came from whole blood that was unsorted, and chains were unpaired.

Germline assignment: CDR1 SGHTA and CDR2 FQGTGA. The CDR3 runs to 17 residues. Concerning this clonotype: Its antigen is not known. One end of the junction is discordant with germline, which a read error may explain.

Whole-study findings and limits: Private and CD4 specificities were missed by VDJdb matching, skewed to anti-spike CD8.

MiXCR was run by TCRdb on the 5' RACE reads, yielding one entry per CDR3 protein. In the table there are approximately 56,000 distinct CDR3 sequences, roughly a tenth of which are singletons. The sequence was obtained from an adult who was a healthcare worker with PCR-confirmed SARS-CoV-2 infection or an uninfected control (not recorded which). Sequences were obtained from whole blood. The gene calls are TRBV7-3 and TRBJ2-1, with 10 bases matching TRBD2. This CDR3 is CVSSLQPGLAGVNEQFF. CDR3 coding DNA: TGTGTCAGCAGCTTACAACCAGGGCTAGCGGGAGTCAATGAGCAGTTCTTC.